These 22 T cell receptor beta chains share one sample of origin, sequenced in a study of post-analysis software for immune sequencing data. Study-wide findings and caveats: With TRBV5-6, TRBV5-1 and TRBV20-1 included, roughly five TRBV segments were more frequent in patients than in controls.

Each TCR beta cDNA library carried unique molecular identifiers. MiXCR, applied by TCRdb to the PCR reads, yields one record per CDR3 protein. The table shows hundreds of thousands of distinct CDR3 sequences, with roughly 27% occurring only once. Their antigens are not known. Sequencing was carried out using blood. The source is a girl aged 5-17 years with multiple sclerosis.

This clonotype was picked up many times. J is TRBJ2-5 and V is TRBV12-3 or TRBV12-4, with TRBD2 matching 10 bases. The CDR3 length is 15 residues. Trimming removed 5 bases from V and 4 bases from J; junction bases left unmatched: 7. The CDR3 coding sequence is TGTGCCAGCAGTACAAGGACTAGCGGTTCAGAGACCCAGTACTTC. Amino acids: CASSTRTSGSETQYF.

The V call is TRBV5-1, the J call TRBJ2-7; either TRBD1 or TRBD2 may supply D (6 bases each). Germline V gives CDR1 SGHRS, CDR2 YFSETQ. The CDR3 loop spans 14 amino acids. Between the trimmed V and J ends, which lost 0 bases and 4 bases, there was a span of 11 bases. CDR3 coding DNA: TGCGCCAGCAGCTTGGAAGGGGGGAAGTACGAGCAGTACTTC. Amino acids: CASSLEGGKYEQYF.

The chain links TRBV12-3 or TRBV12-4 to TRBJ1-2; TRBD1 is a possible D gene (5 bases). The V and J ends lost 6 bases and 4 bases respectively, with 15 bases between them. This CDR3 contains 14 residues. CDR3: CASRGTGLLYGYTF. For the CDR3, the DNA is TGTGCCAGCAGGGGGACCGGCTTACTCTATGGCTACACCTTC.

This clonotype was seen only a few times. The rearrangement joins TRBV15 to TRBJ1-1, with a weak D call TRBD1 (5 bases). This CDR3 spans 14 amino acids. Trimming left V 1 base short and J 5 bases short, with 11 bases between. CDR1 is LNHNV and CDR2 is YYDKDF in the germline V gene (reference sequence). This CDR3 is CATSRAGTATEAFF. The CDR3 nucleotides are TGTGCCACCAGCAGAGCGGGGACGGCTACTGAAGCTTTCTTT.

The chain carries TRBV7-9 and TRBJ1-1, with D possibly being TRBD1 (6 bases). The CDR3 length is 13 residues. V was cut by 0 bases and J by 6 bases, with 8 bases left in between. Per the germline V gene, CDR1 is SEHNR and CDR2 is FQNEAQ (reference sequence). The CDR3 loop reads CASSLAGGAEAFF. CDR3 DNA sequence: TGTGCCAGCAGCTTAGCAGGGGGGGCTGAAGCTTTCTTT.

V gene TRBV4-1 combines with J gene TRBJ2-3; D is unclear. With 3 bases removed from V and 6 bases from J, the gap between germline ends came to 4 bases. The CDR3 length is 11 residues. CDR1 and CDR2 from the germline V gene are MGHRA and YSYEKL. CDR3 sequence reads: CASSHRDTQYF. For the CDR3, the DNA is TGCGCCAGCAGCCATCGGGATACGCAGTATTTT.

This clonotype was counted a few times. The rearrangement joins TRBV7-2 to TRBJ2-4; D perhaps matches TRBD2 (5 bases). V shed 4 bases and J shed 0 bases, with 16 bases lying between them. The CDR3 is made up of 17 amino acids. Germline V gives CDR1 SGHTA, CDR2 FQGNSA. The chain's CDR3 is CASSSPLERLAKNIQYF. Here the CDR3 DNA reads TGTGCCAGCAGCTCTCCTCTTGAGCGGCTAGCCAAAAACATTCAGTACTTC.

V and J are TRBV11-3 and TRBJ2-3, with D unclear. Germline loops: CDR1 SGHNT, CDR2 YENEEA. Trimming removed 3 bases at V and 7 bases at J, with 8 bases between. This CDR3 region has 12 residues. The CDR3 DNA is TGTGCCAGCAGCTTCGATGGCTATACGCAGTATTTT. It encodes CASSFDGYTQYF.

This clonotype was counted a few times. The chain is built from TRBV5-1 and TRBJ2-1; D unresolved. This CDR3 has 15 residues. Germline CDR1 is SGHRS and CDR2 is YFSETQ. V was clipped by 1 base and J by 6 bases, with 14 bases between them. DNA for the CDR3: TGCGCCAGCAGCTTGCCCAGGTTCAAGGGCAATGAGCAGTTCTTC. It specifies CASSLPRFKGNEQFF. Full variable domain (rest looked up from reference TRBV5-1 and TRBJ2-1): KAGVTQTPRYLIKTRGQQVTLSCSPISGHRSVSWYQQTPGQGLQFLFEYFSETQRNKGNFPGRFSGRQFSNSRSEMNVSTLELGDSALYLCASSLPRFKGNEQFFGPGTRLTVL.

The genes are TRBV7-2 and TRBJ1-2; D not certain. V dropped 7 bases and J dropped 8 bases, with 17 bases sitting between them. CDR3 length: 13 residues. Germline values: CDR1 SGHTA, CDR2 FQGNSA. The CDR3 region has the DNA TGTGCCAGCACCCTCTCCGGGTCGGAAGGCTACACCTTC. Amino acid sequence: CASTLSGSEGYTF.

This clonotype was detected a few times. V gene TRBV28 combines with J gene TRBJ1-2; TRBD1 aligns across 10 bases. The CDR3 has 16 amino acids. Trimming took 4 bases from V and 6 from J; bases not matched to a gene: 11. Per germline, CDR1 MDHEN and CDR2 SYDVKM. DNA for the CDR3: TGTGCCAGCAGTTCGGGACTACGGACAGGGGGTGATGGCTACACCTTC. Translating gives CASSSGLRTGGDGYTF.

The gene calls are TRBV7-9 and TRBJ2-7; TRBD1 agrees at 10 bases. Germline lookup yields CDR1 SEHNR and CDR2 FQNEAQ (reference sequence). The junction had 15 bases not matched to a gene; V was cut back by 2 bases and J by 2 bases. This CDR3 spans 19 amino acids. This chain's CDR3 is CASSLFGTGAGSPTYEQYF. Written as DNA, the CDR3 is TGTGCCAGCAGCTTATTCGGGACAGGGGCCGGTAGTCCAACCTACGAGCAGTACTTC.

This clonotype has just a few counts. The chain links TRBV7-2 to TRBJ2-1; 8 bases map to TRBD2. Per the germline V gene, CDR1 is SGHTA and CDR2 is FQGNSA. The length of the CDR3 is 14 residues. Trimming took 3 bases from V and 6 from J; bases not matched to a gene: 4. CDR3 residues: CASSFLSGSNEQFF. Here the CDR3 DNA reads TGTGCCAGCAGCTTTTTAAGCGGGAGCAATGAGCAGTTCTTC.

As regards this clonotype: It may be a read error: a sequence one base away is much more abundant. The J gene is TRBJ1-1, the V gene TRBV9, with D perhaps matching TRBD1 (5 bases). The CDR3 spans 14 residues. Germline assignment: CDR1 SGDLS and CDR2 YYNGEE. V lost 4 bases and J 1 base, leaving 11 bases between the germline ends. DNA of the CDR3: TGTGCCAGCAGCCAGGGACGGACGAACACTGAAGCTTTCTTT. Translating it yields CASSQGRTNTEAFF.

This chain joins TRBV29-1 and TRBJ2-1; TRBD2 aligns across 13 bases. With V trimmed by 6 bases and J by 8 bases, 10 bases remained unmatched. The CDR3 runs 15 residues. Per the germline V gene, CDR1 is SQVTM and CDR2 is ANQGSEA. The CDR3: CSVGTSGVPGDEQFF. CDR3 nucleotide sequence: TGCAGCGTCGGGACTAGCGGGGTCCCGGGCGATGAGCAGTTCTTC.

CDR3 nucleotide sequence: TGTGCCAGCAGTCCCCGAGGGGTTAGCTACGAGCAGTACTTC. Translated, it gives CASSPRGVSYEQYF. This chain joins TRBV27 and TRBJ2-7; D tentatively fits TRBD1 or TRBD2 (5 bases each). V shed 5 bases and J shed 3 bases, with 14 bases lying between them. CDR3 size: 14 residues. Germline assignment: CDR1 MNHEY and CDR2 SMNVEV (reference sequence).

This clonotype came up a few times. The CDR3 sequence is CASSYSSSSNQPQHF. The CDR3 DNA reads as TGTGCCAGCAGTTACTCGAGCAGCTCCAATCAGCCCCAGCATTTT. The chain uses TRBV6-6 and TRBJ1-5, with D hard to call. Per the germline V gene, CDR1 is MNHNY and CDR2 is SVGAGI (reference sequence). This CDR3 is 15 amino acids long. The ends were cut back, 0 bases at V and 3 bases at J, with 9 bases in the middle.

At least ten counts were recorded for this clonotype. The J gene is TRBJ2-1, the V gene TRBV29-1, with a possible D match to TRBD2 (5 bases). Germline loops: CDR1 SQVTM, CDR2 ANQGSEA. CDR3 size: 14 residues. V lost 4 bases and J lost 9, with 19 bases in between. The CDR3 DNA is TGCAGCGTTGTCGCCGGGAATGGAAAGGGTGAGCAGTTCTTC. It translates to CSVVAGNGKGEQFF.

J is TRBJ2-7 and V is TRBV2; 14 positions agree with TRBD2. CDR3 size: 17 residues. The V and J ends lost 2 bases and 5 bases, in that order; junction bases with no gene match: 8. Germline V CDR1 and CDR2: SNHLY, FYNNEI. The CDR3 region is CASSEFWTSGRLDEQYF. CDR3 bases: TGTGCCAGCAGTGAATTTTGGACTAGCGGGAGGCTAGACGAGCAGTACTTC.

V gene TRBV12-3 or TRBV12-4 combines with J gene TRBJ1-3; D not certain. V was trimmed by 5 bases and J by 4 bases, leaving 6 bases between them. This CDR3 contains 12 residues. CDR3 region: CASSPTGNTIYF. Here the CDR3 DNA reads TGTGCCAGCAGTCCCACAGGAAACACCATATATTTT.

The chain links TRBV10-3 to TRBJ2-5, with TRBD2 matching 7 bases. The CDR3 contains 15 residues. Germline-derived CDR1 and CDR2 are ENHRY and SYGVKD. The J segment lost 11 bases and the V segment lost 8 bases, leaving 20 bases of the junction unmatched. This chain's CDR3 is CAIGSGGPLGNEQYF. As DNA, the CDR3 is TGTGCCATCGGGTCGGGGGGACCCTTGGGGAATGAGCAGTACTTC.

The sample holds a few counts of this clonotype. This sequence joins TRBV27 and TRBJ2-5; 7 bases are a match to TRBD2. Trimming took 4 bases from V and 5 from J; bases not matched to a gene: 28. Germline lookup yields CDR1 MNHEY and CDR2 SMNVEV (reference sequence). This CDR3 is 21 amino acids long. The CDR3 loop is CASSSSSRSGIGGMQRETQYF. DNA for the CDR3: TGTGCCAGCAGTTCCTCTTCCCGAAGCGGGATCGGGGGGATGCAAAGGGAGACCCAGTACTTC.